This T cell receptor beta chain was observed in a study of shared T cell receptors in the human thymus listed by TCRdb under 2021. With respect to the entire study: The study examined how self-reactive, shared T-cell receptor alpha chains are generated in the human thymus.

As for this clone: There is no known antigen for this receptor. Nothing much larger sits one base from this clone, and base qualities are not available.

V ends up 3 bases short and J 4 bases short, with an unmatched junction base count of 5. The CDR3 covers 15 residues, taking in both the cysteine and the phenylalanine. The CDR3 DNA has 45 bases and is translated from base 1. The germline V gene gives CDR1 as MGHDK and CDR2 as SYGVNS. Libraries were constructed by the immunoSEQ multiplex PCR assay. In its TCRdb copy, this immuneACCESS table keeps in-frame sequences only and misses some clones. Where compared with another copy, unresolved V genes explain less than half of these, and the others have no known cause. In all, the sample holds over 450,000 clones, and about 84% of those were seen once. The ten largest clones capture about 0.013% of the sample. Another study also made use of these data, one on human thymus T cells. The other study reports the following: Donors were immunologically healthy infants undergoing open corrective cardiac surgery for congenital heart defects in Finland. The thymus tissue came from surgical resects taken out during corrective cardiac surgery. Both the thymic and the peripheral blood repertoires appeared to show biased V and J gene segment usage. According to the related research, thymic TCR repertoires were highly overlapping among unrelated individuals. The study used under 10 infant thymus samples plus four related peripheral blood samples to characterize TCR alpha and beta repertoires. The infant donors were roughly 7 to 244 days old, and the cohort included six or seven males and a couple of females. Thymocytes were freed from the tissue by mechanical means and kept at -70 degrees C as pellets of roughly 9-30 million cells. Genomic DNA was extracted from frozen cell pellets with a QIAsymphony instrument. Using the immunoSEQ multiplex PCR assay, the TCRB and TCRAD loci were amplified from a standardized quantity of quality-controlled genomic DNA. The amplicons spanned the V(D)J region and were long enough to cover the CDR3 and allow V and J genes to be identified. The amplicons were sequenced on an Illumina platform via the commercial immunoSEQ service. Primer bias and sequencing errors were corrected as previously described, and TCRAD and TCRB were defined on the basis of the IMGT database. Repertoires were analysed with immunoSEQ Analyzer 3.0 and VDJTools, covering basic statistics, V/J segment usage, diversity estimates, rarefaction and pairwise overlap. To estimate diversity, the Chao1, ChaoE, Efron-Thisted, Shannon and inverse Simpson indices were applied, and diversity was also estimated on datasets down-sampled to the smallest sample. For repertoire overlap, CDR3 nucleotide sequence, V gene and J gene had to match strictly, and clustering was done by Jaccard-based multidimensional scaling. Thymus samples yielded on average roughly 800,000 unique TCRB clonotypes, compared with 80,000 to 85,000 from blood samples.

Sequenced sample: thymocytes. The receptor comes from a boy under two years old with a congenital heart defect. Donor details come from another sample of the same person, matched by shared clones. The sequence is built from TRBV25-1 and TRBJ2-1; 8 bases in between match TRBD1. In nucleotide form, the sequence is TGTGCCAGCAGTGATGGACAGGGTGGGTACAATGAGCAGTTCTTC. Its amino acids are CASSDGQGGYNEQFF.